This is a list of T cell receptor beta chains from one sample in a study of shared clonotypes between healthy human individuals. Generated by immunoSEQ multiplex PCR, the TCRdb table keeps only in-frame clones and is missing some. Here the sample spans 500,000 to 550,000 clones, about 96% being singletons. The sequencing sample was made of naive CD4+ T cells sorted from blood. Receptors originate from a woman aged 25 to 39 in good health. Both conserved end residues are part of each CDR3. D genes are given only for firm matches. Clone size appears in some rows only: once, few, many, or a class for an expanded clone.

clone_size: NA; v_call: TRBV2; j_call: TRBJ2-1; d_call: NA; cdr3_nt: TGTGCCAGCAGCTTGTACGGTTCACCTTACAATGAGCAGTTCTTC; cdr3_aa: CASSLYGSPYNEQFF
clone_size: NA; v_call: TRBV5-1; j_call: TRBJ1-1; d_call: NA; cdr3_nt: TGCGCCAGCAGCTTCGGGACTCACGGGGCTTTCTTT; cdr3_aa: CASSFGTHGAFF
clone_size: once; v_call: TRBV5-1; j_call: TRBJ1-1; d_call: NA; cdr3_nt: TGCGCCAGCAGCTTGGGGGCGGATTCGAACACTGAAGCTTTCTTT; cdr3_aa: CASSLGADSNTEAFF
clone_size: NA; v_call: TRBV2; j_call: TRBJ2-5; d_call: NA; cdr3_nt: TGTGCCAGCAGTCAGGTTACCGGGACCGATGGGACCCAGTACTTC; cdr3_aa: CASSQVTGTDGTQYF
clone_size: NA; v_call: TRBV5-4; j_call: TRBJ2-2; d_call: NA; cdr3_nt: TGTGCCAGCAGCTTACCTACCGGGGAGCTGTTTTTT; cdr3_aa: CASSLPTGELFF
clone_size: NA; v_call: TRBV27; j_call: TRBJ2-7; d_call: TRBD1; cdr3_nt: TGTGCCAGCAGAAGCAGGGGGCGTTACGAGCAGTACTTC; cdr3_aa: CASRSRGRYEQYF
clone_size: NA; v_call: TRBV28; j_call: TRBJ1-1; d_call: TRBD1; cdr3_nt: TGTGCCAGCAGTTTATACGGGACAGGGGTTCCTGAAGCTTTCTTT; cdr3_aa: CASSLYGTGVPEAFF
clone_size: NA; v_call: TRBV9; j_call: TRBJ2-3; d_call: NA; cdr3_nt: TGTGCCAGCAGCGTCCAACAGGGTGTGCAGTATTTT; cdr3_aa: CASSVQQGVQYF
clone_size: NA; v_call: TRBV28; j_call: TRBJ2-2; d_call: NA; cdr3_nt: TGTGCCAGCAGGACCCGACAGGCCAGCGGGGAGCTGTTTTTT; cdr3_aa: CASRTRQASGELFF
clone_size: NA; v_call: TRBV19; j_call: TRBJ2-7; d_call: NA; cdr3_nt: TGTGCCAGTAGTCCGCTCTCGACGGGGTCCTACGAGCAGTACTTC; cdr3_aa: CASSPLSTGSYEQYF
clone_size: NA; v_call: TRBV5-6; j_call: TRBJ2-1; d_call: NA; cdr3_nt: TGTGCCAGCAGGCACAGAGTAGGCCTAGGAAATGAGCAGTTCTTC; cdr3_aa: CASRHRVGLGNEQFF
clone_size: NA; v_call: TRBV11-2; j_call: TRBJ2-7; d_call: TRBD2; cdr3_nt: TGTGCCAGCAGCTTAGCGTCCTCGGCTAGCGGGCCCTCCTACGAGCAGTACTTC; cdr3_aa: CASSLASSASGPSYEQYF
clone_size: NA; v_call: TRBV5-1; j_call: TRBJ2-7; d_call: NA; cdr3_nt: TGCGCCAGCAGCTTGTTAGGGCAGCCAGGATACGAGCAGTACTTC; cdr3_aa: CASSLLGQPGYEQYF
clone_size: NA; v_call: TRBV7-7; j_call: TRBJ2-7; d_call: NA; cdr3_nt: TGTGCCAGCAGCTTTCGCTGGAGTGGGTACGAGCAGTACTTC; cdr3_aa: CASSFRWSGYEQYF
clone_size: NA; v_call: TRBV6-5; j_call: TRBJ1-2; d_call: NA; cdr3_nt: TGTGCCAGCAGTTCTAACTATGGCTACACCTTC; cdr3_aa: CASSSNYGYTF
clone_size: NA; v_call: TRBV18; j_call: TRBJ2-1; d_call: NA; cdr3_nt: TGTGCCAGCTCACCAAGGAATCCTGGGCGTGACTCGAATGAGCAGTTCTTC; cdr3_aa: CASSPRNPGRDSNEQFF
clone_size: NA; v_call: TRBV7-9; j_call: TRBJ2-5; d_call: TRBD1; cdr3_nt: TGTGCCAGCAGCGTGACAGGGTACCAAGAGACCCAGTACTTC; cdr3_aa: CASSVTGYQETQYF
clone_size: NA; v_call: TRBV18; j_call: TRBJ2-7; d_call: NA; cdr3_nt: TGTGCCAGCTCACCACGAGGTTACGAGCAGTACTTC; cdr3_aa: CASSPRGYEQYF
clone_size: once; v_call: TRBV10-3; j_call: TRBJ2-3; d_call: NA; cdr3_nt: TGTGCCATCAGCCCGGGAGGCACAGATACGCAGTATTTT; cdr3_aa: CAISPGGTDTQYF
clone_size: NA; v_call: TRBV18; j_call: TRBJ1-1; d_call: NA; cdr3_nt: TGTGCCAGCTCATCTCAACCAGTGGACCCCGGTGTTCAGAACACTGAAGCTTTCTTT; cdr3_aa: CASSSQPVDPGVQNTEAFF
clone_size: NA; v_call: TRBV6-5; j_call: TRBJ2-5; d_call: NA; cdr3_nt: TGTGCCAGCAGTTACTCCGAGCTGAGTGTAGAGACCCAGTACTTC; cdr3_aa: CASSYSELSVETQYF
clone_size: once; v_call: TRBV6-1; j_call: TRBJ2-5; d_call: NA; cdr3_nt: TGTGCCAGCAAAAGGGGCGAAGAGACCCAGTACTTC; cdr3_aa: CASKRGEETQYF
clone_size: NA; v_call: TRBV28; j_call: TRBJ2-7; d_call: NA; cdr3_nt: TGTGCCAGCAGCGGGGCCGTCGAGAAAAGAGAGCAGTACTTC; cdr3_aa: CASSGAVEKREQYF
clone_size: NA; v_call: TRBV18; j_call: TRBJ2-1; d_call: NA; cdr3_nt: TGTGCCAGCTCACCAACGGACCGAGGATTATCCTACAATGAGCAGTTCTTC; cdr3_aa: CASSPTDRGLSYNEQFF
clone_size: NA; v_call: TRBV6-6; j_call: TRBJ2-2; d_call: NA; cdr3_nt: TGTGCCAGCAGTTATCCGGAGAGGGCCGGGGAGCTGTTTTTT; cdr3_aa: CASSYPERAGELFF
clone_size: NA; v_call: TRBV7-2; j_call: TRBJ2-5; d_call: TRBD2; cdr3_nt: TGTGCCAGCAGCTTAAGACTAGCGGGAGCCATACACCTTAGGGAGACCCAGTACTTC; cdr3_aa: CASSLRLAGAIHLRETQYF
clone_size: NA; v_call: TRBV28; j_call: TRBJ1-4; d_call: TRBD1; cdr3_nt: TGTGCCAGCAGTCCCCGACAGGGGGCGGAAAAACTGTTTTTT; cdr3_aa: CASSPRQGAEKLFF
clone_size: NA; v_call: TRBV9; j_call: TRBJ2-6; d_call: NA; cdr3_nt: TGTGCCAGCAGCGTAGTTTCGGGGCACGGGGCCAACGTCCTGACTTTC; cdr3_aa: CASSVVSGHGANVLTF
clone_size: NA; v_call: TRBV28; j_call: TRBJ2-7; d_call: NA; cdr3_nt: TGTGCCAGCAGTCCCCCGTCAGCCTACGAGCAGTACTTC; cdr3_aa: CASSPPSAYEQYF
clone_size: NA; v_call: TRBV18; j_call: TRBJ2-3; d_call: TRBD1; cdr3_nt: TGTGCCAGCTCACCGGACGGGGACAGGGGGTTTGCGAGCACAGATACGCAGTATTTT; cdr3_aa: CASSPDGDRGFASTDTQYF
clone_size: NA; v_call: TRBV5-1; j_call: TRBJ2-7; d_call: NA; cdr3_nt: TGCGCCAGCAGCTTGTCTAGCTGGGACGAGCAGTACTTC; cdr3_aa: CASSLSSWDEQYF
clone_size: NA; v_call: TRBV29-1; j_call: TRBJ2-2; d_call: TRBD1; cdr3_nt: TGCAGCGCGGGACAGAGACTTAACACCGGGGAGCTGTTTTTT; cdr3_aa: CSAGQRLNTGELFF
clone_size: NA; v_call: TRBV18; j_call: TRBJ2-1; d_call: NA; cdr3_nt: TGTGCCAGCTCACCAAAACGAGAAAGCAATGAGCAGTTCTTC; cdr3_aa: CASSPKRESNEQFF
clone_size: NA; v_call: TRBV28; j_call: TRBJ1-2; d_call: NA; cdr3_nt: TGTGCCAGCAGTTTCGGAGGGCCCTATGGCTACACCTTC; cdr3_aa: CASSFGGPYGYTF
clone_size: NA; v_call: TRBV10-3; j_call: TRBJ2-7; d_call: TRBD1; cdr3_nt: TGTGCCATCAGTTCCGGGACAGAAGGGTACGAGCAGTACTTC; cdr3_aa: CAISSGTEGYEQYF
clone_size: NA; v_call: TRBV12-2; j_call: TRBJ1-1; d_call: NA; cdr3_nt: TGTGCAAGTCGCCCCATAACCCCACAGGGGGGGCCCAATGAAGCTTTCTTT; cdr3_aa: CASRPITPQGGPNEAFF
clone_size: NA; v_call: TRBV27; j_call: TRBJ2-4; d_call: TRBD2; cdr3_nt: TGTGCCAGCGGGACTAGCGGGAGGGGAAACATTCAGTACTTC; cdr3_aa: CASGTSGRGNIQYF
clone_size: NA; v_call: TRBV5-1; j_call: TRBJ2-1; d_call: TRBD2; cdr3_nt: TGCGCCAGCAGCTTGCCTAGCGGAGAGCAGTTCTTC; cdr3_aa: CASSLPSGEQFF
clone_size: once; v_call: TRBV28; j_call: TRBJ2-3; d_call: TRBD1; cdr3_nt: TGTGCCAGCAGTTTCTCAACCGGGACAGGGGAAGCGTATACGCAGTATTTT; cdr3_aa: CASSFSTGTGEAYTQYF
clone_size: NA; v_call: TRBV7-3; j_call: TRBJ1-3; d_call: NA; cdr3_nt: TGTGCCAGCAGCCCCCCGGGAAACACCATATATTTT; cdr3_aa: CASSPPGNTIYF
clone_size: NA; v_call: TRBV9; j_call: TRBJ1-5; d_call: NA; cdr3_nt: TGTGCCAGCAGCGTAGGAATAGGGCCCAATCAGCCCCAGCATTTT; cdr3_aa: CASSVGIGPNQPQHF
clone_size: NA; v_call: TRBV2; j_call: TRBJ2-7; d_call: NA; cdr3_nt: TGTGCCAGCAGTGAAGCGGAGAGGGGTAGCTCCTACGAGCAGTACTTC; cdr3_aa: CASSEAERGSSYEQYF
clone_size: NA; v_call: TRBV27; j_call: TRBJ1-5; d_call: NA; cdr3_nt: TGTGCCAGCAGTTTAGTGGACACCTCGGGTCAGCCCCAGCATTTT; cdr3_aa: CASSLVDTSGQPQHF
clone_size: NA; v_call: TRBV27; j_call: TRBJ2-3; d_call: NA; cdr3_nt: TGTGCCAGCAGTTCGACTTCCGATACGCAGTATTTT; cdr3_aa: CASSSTSDTQYF